The 2 T cell receptor beta chains reported below all come from one sample, sequenced in a study of blood T cell repertoires in COVID-19. Repertoires were generated with immunoSEQ multiplex PCR, while TCRdb's copy carries only in-frame clones and drops some. This sample has about 34,000 clones, with roughly 80% found just once. Sequencing was performed on peripheral blood. These receptors all stem from an elderly man with acute or convalescent COVID-19.

The chain employs TRBV12-3 or TRBV12-4 and TRBJ1-1, with TRBD1 matching 10 bases. V was clipped by 1 base and J by 11 bases; unmatched bases: 4. The CDR3 contains 13 residues. CDR3 coding DNA: TGTGCCAGCAGTTTAGGGGACAGGGGATCCGCTTTCTTT. Translation: CASSLGDRGSAFF.

This chain connects TRBV9 to TRBJ2-5, with 7 bases identical to TRBD2. V lost 7 bases and J lost 4; bases outside the gene matches: 13. CDR1 and CDR2 (germline): SGDLS, YYNGEE. The CDR3 consists of 15 residues. The CDR3 protein is CASGAGLAVRETQYF. CDR3 sequence (DNA): TGTGCCAGCGGGGCCGGGCTAGCGGTCCGAGAGACCCAGTACTTC.